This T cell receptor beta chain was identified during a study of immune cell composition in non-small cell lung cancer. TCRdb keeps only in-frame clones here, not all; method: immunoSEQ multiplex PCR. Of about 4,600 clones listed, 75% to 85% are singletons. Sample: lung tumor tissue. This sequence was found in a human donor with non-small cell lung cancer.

CDR3 coding DNA: TGTGCTAGTGGTTTGGCCACCGGGACAGGGGCAAATGAGCAGTTCTTC. Translated, it gives CASGLATGTGANEQFF. The chain uses TRBV12-5 and TRBJ2-1; 10 nucleotides match TRBD1. V was clipped by 1 base and J by 7 bases; unmatched bases: 7. CDR3 length: 16 residues. Germline CDR1 LGHNT, CDR2 FRNRAP. Full variable domain (rest looked up from reference TRBV12-5 and TRBJ2-1): DARVTQTPRHKVTEMGQEVTMRCQPILGHNTVFWYRQTMMQGLELLAYFRNRAPLDDSGMPKDRFSAEMPDATLATLKIQPSEPRDSAVYFCASGLATGTGANEQFFGPGTRLTVL.